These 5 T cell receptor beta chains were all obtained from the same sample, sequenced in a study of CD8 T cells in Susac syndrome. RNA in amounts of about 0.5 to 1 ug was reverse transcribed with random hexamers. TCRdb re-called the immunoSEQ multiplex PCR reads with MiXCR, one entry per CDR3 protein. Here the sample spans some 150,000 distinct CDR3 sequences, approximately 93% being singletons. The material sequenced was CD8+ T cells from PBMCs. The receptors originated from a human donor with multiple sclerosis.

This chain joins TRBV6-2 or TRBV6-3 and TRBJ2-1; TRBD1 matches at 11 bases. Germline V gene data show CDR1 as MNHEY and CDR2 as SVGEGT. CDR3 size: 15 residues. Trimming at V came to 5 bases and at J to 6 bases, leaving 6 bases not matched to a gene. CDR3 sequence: CASSKGQGAVNEQFF. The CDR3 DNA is TGTGCCAGCAGTAAAGGACAGGGGGCGGTCAATGAGCAGTTCTTC.

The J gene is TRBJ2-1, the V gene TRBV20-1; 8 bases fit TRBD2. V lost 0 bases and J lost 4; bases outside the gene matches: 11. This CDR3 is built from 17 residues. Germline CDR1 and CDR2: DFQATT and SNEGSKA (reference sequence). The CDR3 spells CSARDGWAGGLYNEQFF. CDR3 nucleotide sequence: TGCAGTGCTAGAGATGGGTGGGCGGGGGGCCTTTACAATGAGCAGTTCTTC.

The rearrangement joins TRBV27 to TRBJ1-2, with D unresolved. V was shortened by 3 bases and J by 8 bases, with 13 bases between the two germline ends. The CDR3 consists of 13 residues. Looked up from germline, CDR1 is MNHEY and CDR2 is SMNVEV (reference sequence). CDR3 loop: CASSFGPRGGYTF. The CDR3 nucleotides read TGTGCCAGCAGTTTCGGTCCCCGCGGCGGCTACACCTTC.

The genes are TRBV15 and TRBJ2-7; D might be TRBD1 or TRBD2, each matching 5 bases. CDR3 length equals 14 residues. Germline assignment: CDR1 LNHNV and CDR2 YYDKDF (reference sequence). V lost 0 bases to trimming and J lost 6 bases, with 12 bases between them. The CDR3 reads CATSRDRGRFEQYF. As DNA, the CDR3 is TGTGCCACCAGCAGAGATAGGGGACGGTTCGAGCAGTACTTC. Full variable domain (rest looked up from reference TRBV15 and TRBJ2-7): DAMVIQNPRYQVTQFGKPVTLSCSQTLNHNVMYWYQQKSSQAPKLLFHYYDKDFNNEADTPDNFQSRRPNTSFCFLDIRSPGLGDTAMYLCATSRDRGRFEQYFGPGTRLTVT.

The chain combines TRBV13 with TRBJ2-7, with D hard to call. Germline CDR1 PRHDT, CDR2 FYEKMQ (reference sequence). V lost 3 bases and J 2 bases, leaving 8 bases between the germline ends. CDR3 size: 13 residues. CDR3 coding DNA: TGTGCCAGCAGCTTCGGCAGAACCTACGAGCAGTACTTC. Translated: CASSFGRTYEQYF.